This T cell receptor beta chain is drawn from a study of blood T cell repertoires in COVID-19. The wider study: Some COVID-19 samples were acute and others convalescent; all came from the United States, Italy and Spain. In each case, the material was cDNA or gDNA derived from T cells, B-cell-depleted T cells, or PBMCs.

CDR1 and CDR2 (germline): KGHSH, LQKENI. The trim removed 3 bases at V and 3 bases at J, leaving 7 bases unmatched. The CDR3 covers 15 residues. In the authors' workflow: Amplification from reference gene primers served as the basis for estimated nucleated cell counts. Method: immunoSEQ multiplex PCR; TCRdb's copy keeps in-frame clones and lacks some. The DNA gave D and trimming, while V, J and clone size come from that table. The table shows 200,000 or so clones, with 80% to 85% occurring only once. The chain links TRBV18 to TRBJ2-7, with 8 positions matching TRBD2. The TCR comes from a human donor in a cohort sampled during active COVID-19. Sequenced: peripheral blood. CDR3 sequence (DNA): TGTGCCAGCTCACCCTCCTTGACTAGCGACTACGAGCAGTACTTC. Its translation: CASSPSLTSDYEQYF. Supplemented by reference TRBV18 and TRBJ2-7, the full variable domain reads NAGVMQNPRHLVRRRGQEARLRCSPMKGHSHVYWYRQLPEEGLKFMVYLQKENIIDESGMPKERFSAEFPKEGPSILRIQQVVRGDSAAYFCASSPSLTSDYEQYFGPGTRLTVT.